These T cell receptor beta chains were read from a single sample in a study of blood T cell repertoires in COVID-19. The method was immunoSEQ multiplex PCR; TCRdb's version includes in-frame clones alone and lacks a portion of them. The repertoire has 190,000 or so clones, about 88% of them found once; the top ten carry around 3%. The sequenced sample was peripheral blood. These receptor sequences come from a man aged 40-55 years with active or convalescent COVID-19. The CDR3 runs from the conserved cysteine through the conserved F or W. D genes are given only for firm matches. A row's size may be missing; if present it is once, few, many or a size class.

>TRBD1|TRBV7-9|TRBJ2-5|.
CASSTGQGSQETQYF
TGTGCCAGCAGCACGGGACAGGGATCCCAAGAGACCCAGTACTTC
>TRBD2|TRBV2|TRBJ2-1|.
CASSGGGNEQFF
TGTGCCAGCAGTGGGGGGGGCAATGAGCAGTTCTTC
>.|TRBV7-3|TRBJ1-5|.
CASSLQGNQPQHF
TGTGCCAGCAGCTTGCAGGGGAATCAGCCCCAGCATTTT
>.|TRBV3-1/TRBV3-2|TRBJ2-2|.
CASSQVFGEGSGELFF
TGTGCCAGCAGCCAAGTGTTTGGAGAGGGCTCCGGGGAGCTGTTTTTT
>TRBD1|TRBV18|TRBJ1-2|.
CASSGGTGVDGYTF
TGTGCCAGCTCAGGAGGGACAGGGGTTGATGGCTACACCTTC
>.|TRBV3-1/TRBV3-2|TRBJ2-1|.
CASSQEVRDYNEQFF
TGTGCCAGCAGCCAAGAGGTACGGGACTACAATGAGCAGTTCTTC
>.|TRBV14|TRBJ1-2|.
CASSQDLLRENYGYTF
TGTGCCAGCAGCCAGGACCTCCTCCGGGAAAACTATGGCTACACCTTC
>.|TRBV3-1/TRBV3-2|TRBJ1-5|.
CASSQDHRGGNQPQHF
TGTGCCAGCAGCCAAGATCATCGGGGAGGCAATCAGCCCCAGCATTTT
>.|TRBV7-9|TRBJ2-7|few
CASSLGIGEGEQYF
TGTGCCAGCAGCTTAGGAATTGGCGAGGGCGAGCAGTACTTC
>.|TRBV28|TRBJ2-3|.
CASREGTDTQYF
TGTGCCAGCAGAGAGGGCACAGATACGCAGTATTTT
>.|TRBV19|TRBJ1-4|.
CASKEGRNEKLFF
TGTGCCAGTAAAGAGGGCAGGAATGAAAAACTGTTTTTT
>.|TRBV5-6|TRBJ1-4|.
CASSRRDGGEKLFF
TGTGCCAGCAGCCGCCGGGACGGGGGTGAAAAACTGTTTTTT
>TRBD2|TRBV5-1|TRBJ2-3|few
CASSADPSGSTDTQYF
TGCGCCAGCAGCGCCGACCCTAGCGGTAGCACAGATACGCAGTATTTT
>TRBD1|TRBV9|TRBJ1-5|.
CASSPGTGFNQPQHF
TGTGCCAGCAGCCCCGGGACAGGGTTCAATCAGCCCCAGCATTTT
>TRBD2|TRBV7-6|TRBJ2-3|few
CASSLAGTSGDHTQYF
TGTGCCAGCAGCTTAGCGGGAACTAGCGGGGACCATACGCAGTATTTT
>.|TRBV7-9|TRBJ1-1|.
CASSLGGGRAYTEAFF
TGTGCCAGCAGCTTAGGTGGAGGACGGGCTTACACTGAAGCTTTCTTT
>.|TRBV7-9|TRBJ2-7|.
CASSLVQSYEQYF
TGTGCCAGCAGCTTAGTACAATCCTACGAGCAGTACTTC
>TRBD1|TRBV6-1|TRBJ1-6|.
CASSGRTGGATPSPLHF
TGTGCCAGCAGTGGCCGGACAGGGGGCGCGACTCCTTCACCCCTCCACTTT
>TRBD2|TRBV2|TRBJ2-7|.
CASSPLSGGEQYF
TGTGCCAGCAGTCCACTTAGCGGGGGCGAGCAGTACTTC
>.|TRBV4-1|TRBJ2-1|.
CASSQDSRGAYNEQFF
TGCGCCAGCAGCCAAGATTCCCGGGGGGCATACAATGAGCAGTTCTTC
>TRBD2|TRBV19|TRBJ2-3|.
CASSKTSGGNTDTQYF
TGTGCCAGTAGTAAAACTAGCGGGGGGAACACAGATACGCAGTATTTT
>.|TRBV11-3|TRBJ1-3|once
CASSLVGAGNTIYF
TGTGCCAGCAGCTTAGTAGGGGCTGGAAACACCATATATTTT
>.|TRBV30|TRBJ2-6|once
CAWTFSGANVLTF
TGTGCCTGGACCTTTTCTGGGGCCAACGTCCTGACTTTC
>.|TRBV6-2/TRBV6-3|TRBJ1-1|few
CASSFASEAFF
TGTGCCAGCAGTTTTGCGAGTGAAGCTTTCTTT
>TRBD1|TRBV7-9|TRBJ1-6|.
CASSLRGHGNSPLHF
TGTGCCAGCAGCTTGAGGGGGCACGGAAATTCACCCCTCCACTTT
>TRBD1|TRBV7-6|TRBJ2-7|.
CASSQTGAGEQYF
TGTGCCAGCAGCCAGACAGGGGCTGGGGAGCAGTACTTC
>TRBD2|TRBV6-2/TRBV6-3|TRBJ2-5|once
CASSFSGEETQYF
TGTGCCAGCAGCTTTAGCGGGGAAGAGACCCAGTACTTC
>TRBD1|TRBV13|TRBJ2-1|.
CASSPFMTGTNEQFF
TGTGCCAGCAGCCCGTTCATGACAGGGACCAATGAGCAGTTCTTC
>TRBD2|TRBV6-2/TRBV6-3|TRBJ2-1|.
CASSRSGGSAYNEQFF
TGTGCCAGCAGCCGAAGCGGGGGTAGCGCCTACAATGAGCAGTTCTTC
>.|TRBV6-1|TRBJ2-7|few
CASSENRAYEQYF
TGTGCCAGCAGTGAAAACAGGGCCTACGAGCAGTACTTC
>TRBD1|TRBV9|TRBJ1-2|.
CASSPGGGGYTF
TGTGCCAGCAGTCCAGGGGGAGGAGGCTACACCTTC
>TRBD2|TRBV18|TRBJ2-5|.
CASSPRLAGEETQYF
TGTGCCAGCTCACCAAGGCTAGCGGGAGAAGAGACCCAGTACTTC
>.|TRBV3-1/TRBV3-2|TRBJ2-3|.
CASSYTDTQYF
TGTGCCAGCAGCTACACAGATACGCAGTATTTT
>.|TRBV2|TRBJ2-7|.
CASSEISLSDYEQYF
TGTGCCAGCAGTGAAATCTCCCTGTCAGATTACGAGCAGTACTTC
>TRBD2|TRBV19|TRBJ2-5|.
CASSIGTSGGSLSYQETQYF
TGTGCCAGTAGTATAGGAACTAGCGGGGGCTCGCTATCGTACCAAGAGACCCAGTACTTC
>.|TRBV27|TRBJ1-2|.
CASRTVGNYGYTF
TGTGCCAGCAGGACAGTGGGTAACTATGGCTACACCTTC
>TRBD2|TRBV28|TRBJ2-5|.
CASSEGPGGSSTQYF
TGTGCCAGCAGTGAAGGACCGGGGGGGTCGTCGACCCAGTACTTC
>.|TRBV19|TRBJ1-1|.
CASRSAMNTEAFF
TGTGCCAGTAGGAGCGCGATGAACACTGAAGCTTTCTTT
>.|TRBV19|TRBJ2-1|.
CASSIGPNNEQFF
TGTGCCAGTAGTATAGGGCCGAACAATGAGCAGTTCTTC